The next 20 T cell receptor beta chains were all read from a single sample in a study of blood T cell repertoires in COVID-19. TCRdb's table, derived via immunoSEQ multiplex PCR, lists solely in-frame clones and lacks some. This sample has about 220,000 clones, with over 75% found just once. The sample was peripheral blood. All receptors derive from a man aged 35 to 55 with active or convalescent COVID-19.

This clone was found once. The chain joins TRBV9 to TRBJ1-6; D gene unclear. Germline V CDR1 and CDR2: SGDLS, YYNGEE. The CDR3 consists of 14 residues. V gave up 6 bases and J gave up 4 bases, with 11 bases separating them. The CDR3 protein is CASTQDLYNSPLHF. The CDR3 nucleotides read TGTGCCAGCACCCAGGATTTATATAATTCACCCCTCCACTTT.

The V gene is TRBV2, the J gene TRBJ2-1; 7 bases agree with TRBD1. In germline, CDR1 is SNHLY, CDR2 FYNNEI. Germline trimming cut 6 bases from V and 5 bases from J; bases unmatched to any gene: 4. This CDR3 is built from 13 residues. This chain's CDR3 is CASSVDRDNEQFF. The CDR3 DNA follows: TGTGCCAGCAGCGTTGACAGGGACAATGAGCAGTTCTTC.

A single count supports this clone. The chain uses TRBV19 and TRBJ2-7; 9 nucleotides agree with TRBD2. CDR1 and CDR2 from the germline V gene are LNHDA and SQIVND (reference sequence). The CDR3 consists of 14 residues. The V and J ends lost 3 bases and 5 bases, in that order; junction bases with no gene match: 5. The CDR3 nucleotides are TGTGCCAGTAGTATCCTAGCGGGGAGCGACGAGCAGTACTTC. Its translation: CASSILAGSDEQYF.

This chain's CDR3 is CASSFAGLAGADTQYF. The CDR3 DNA reads as TGTGCCAGCAGCTTTGCGGGACTAGCGGGAGCAGATACGCAGTATTTT. This chain connects TRBV7-2 to TRBJ2-3; 14 nucleotides agree with TRBD2. With 3 bases clipped from V and 4 bases from J, the junction kept 3 bases outside the gene matches. The CDR3 is 16 amino acids. Germline V gene lookup returns CDR1 SGHTA and CDR2 FQGNSA. The whole variable domain, filled in from reference TRBV7-2 and TRBJ2-3, reads GAGVSQSPSNKVTEKGKDVELRCDPISGHTALYWYRQSLGQGLEFLIYFQGNSAPDKSGLPSDRFSAERTGGSVSTLTIQRTQQEDSAVYLCASSFAGLAGADTQYFGPGTRLTVL.

This clone was picked up a small number of times. The J gene is TRBJ1-1, the V gene TRBV2; D gene uncertain. The CDR3 covers 11 residues. Germline lookup yields CDR1 SNHLY and CDR2 FYNNEI. V was pared by 8 bases and J by 9 bases, with 13 bases between. The CDR3 is CASETEKKAFF. The CDR3 nucleotides are TGTGCCAGCGAAACAGAGAAAAAAGCTTTCTTT.

V gene TRBV18 combines with J gene TRBJ1-2; possibly TRBD1 for D (6 bases). CDR1 is KGHSH and CDR2 is LQKENI in the germline V gene. V was trimmed by 3 bases and J by 3 bases, leaving 14 bases between them. This CDR3 has 15 residues. This chain's CDR3 is CASSPGPGVDYGYTF. The CDR3 nucleotides read TGTGCCAGCTCACCGGGTCCAGGGGTGGACTATGGCTACACCTTC.

This clone was counted a single time. This rearrangement joins TRBV6-6 to TRBJ1-1, with 7 bases matching TRBD1. CDR3 length equals 13 residues. In germline, CDR1 is MNHNY, CDR2 SVGAGI (reference sequence). J gave up 4 bases and V 7 bases, and 6 bases lay outside the gene matches. The CDR3 bases are TGTGCCAGCAATCGACAGGGAAGCACTGAAGCTTTCTTT. It translates to CASNRQGSTEAFF.

This rearrangement joins TRBV29-1 to TRBJ2-3, with D perhaps TRBD1 (6 bases). V lost 4 bases to trimming and J lost 0 bases, with 17 bases between them. The CDR3 length is 16 residues. CDR1 and CDR2 from the germline V gene are SQVTM and ANQGSEA. CDR3 in amino acids: CSVVANRVKSTDTQYF. The CDR3 region has the DNA TGCAGCGTTGTGGCAAACAGGGTGAAGAGCACAGATACGCAGTATTTT.

This sequence joins TRBV7-3 and TRBJ1-2; TRBD1 agrees at 10 bases. CDR1 SGHTA and CDR2 FQGTGA come from the germline V gene. The CDR3 is 18 residues long. V lost 5 bases and J lost 2; bases outside the gene matches: 14. The CDR3 DNA is TGTGCCAGCAGCCCAACGGGACAGGGGCTAATACAAAACTATGGCTACACCTTC. This gives the protein CASSPTGQGLIQNYGYTF.

This clone was seen only once. The rearrangement joins TRBV2 to TRBJ2-5, with D uncertain. Germline CDR1 and CDR2: SNHLY and FYNNEI. The V end lost 10 bases, the J end lost 0 bases, and 21 bases lay between the germline ends. CDR3 length: 16 residues. The DNA for the CDR3 is TGTGCCATCTTCGTCTTGCGTGTAGAGTACCAAGAGACCCAGTACTTC. It yields the protein CAIFVLRVEYQETQYF.

CDR3 region: CASSVEMRGIELNEQFF. For the CDR3, the DNA is TGTGCCAGCAGCGTAGAAATGCGGGGTATTGAGCTAAATGAGCAGTTCTTC. The chain is built from TRBV9 and TRBJ2-1; perhaps TRBD2 as D (6 bases). Germline V lookup: CDR1 SGDLS, CDR2 YYNGEE. This CDR3 has 17 amino acids. V dropped 0 bases and J dropped 7 bases, with 20 bases sitting between them.

The chain joins TRBV19 to TRBJ1-1; 9 bases are shared with TRBD1. Germline values: CDR1 LNHDA, CDR2 SQIVND (reference sequence). This CDR3 comprises 15 residues. Losses at the gene ends were 5 bases for V and 0 bases for J; bases not matched to a gene: 4. The chain's CDR3 is CASSPGTGMNTEAFF. CDR3 nucleotides: TGTGCCAGTAGTCCCGGGACAGGGATGAACACTGAAGCTTTCTTT.

This chain uses TRBV7-9 with TRBJ2-7; 8 positions match TRBD2. Germline V lookup: CDR1 SEHNR, CDR2 FQNEAQ (reference sequence). The CDR3 is made up of 16 amino acids. The V segment lost 6 bases and the J segment 0 bases; nucleotides outside the gene matches: 10. The CDR3: CASSRRLARSSYEQYF. The CDR3 DNA follows: TGTGCCAGCAGTCGGAGACTAGCGAGGAGCTCCTACGAGCAGTACTTC. Looking up the rest from reference TRBV7-9 and TRBJ2-7 gives the full variable domain: DTGVSQNPRHKITKRGQNVTFRCDPISEHNRLYWYRQTLGQGPEFLTYFQNEAQLEKSRLLSDRFSAERPKGSFSTLEIQRTEQGDSAMYLCASSRRLARSSYEQYFGPGTRLTVT.

This chain joins TRBV4-2 and TRBJ1-1; 8 nucleotides line up with TRBD1. The CDR3 sequence is 17 residues long. From germline, CDR1 is LGHNA and CDR2 YNFKEQ. The V gene end was trimmed by 3 bases and the J gene end by 6 bases; junction bases not matched to a gene: 15. This CDR3 is CASSQVGQGTANAEAFF. The CDR3 coding sequence is TGTGCCAGCAGCCAGGTAGGACAGGGCACTGCTAACGCTGAAGCTTTCTTT.

The chain joins TRBV30 to TRBJ2-1; no definite D call. The germline V gene encodes CDR1 GTSNPN and CDR2 SVGIG (reference sequence). Trimming shortened V by 1 base and J by 4 bases, and 8 bases separated the two germline ends. The CDR3 totals 13 residues. The CDR3 region has the DNA TGTGCCTGGAGTGCCGGTTTATACAATGAGCAGTTCTTC. It specifies CAWSAGLYNEQFF.

This chain joins TRBV10-1 and TRBJ2-4; TRBD2 matches 8 bases. Germline loops: CDR1 WNHNN, CDR2 SYGVQD (reference sequence). V shed 3 bases, J shed 11 bases, and the junction held 15 bases outside the gene matches. This CDR3 is 16 amino acids long. Here the CDR3 reads CASSEGAGGPRAVQYF. As DNA, the CDR3 is TGCGCCAGCAGTGAAGGGGCGGGGGGCCCCAGGGCCGTTCAGTACTTC.

The chain recombines TRBV5-1 with TRBJ2-7; 9 positions agree with TRBD1. CDR3 length: 15 residues. With V trimmed by 4 bases and J by 3 bases, 8 bases remained unmatched. Germline V gene sequence: CDR1 SGHRS, CDR2 YFSETQ. CDR3 sequence reads: CASSPDRGGLYEQYF. CDR3 nucleotides: TGCGCCAGCAGCCCGGACAGGGGTGGGCTCTACGAGCAGTACTTC.

The genes are TRBV11-2 and TRBJ2-7, with TRBD2 identical over 7 bases. The CDR3 totals 14 residues. V trimming: 1 base; J trimming: 1 base; junction bases outside the gene matches: 1. CDR1 and CDR2 (germline): SGHAT, FQNNGV. CDR3 sequence: CASSLASGSYEQYF. The DNA for the CDR3 is TGTGCCAGCAGCTTAGCTAGCGGATCCTACGAGCAGTACTTC.

The gene calls are TRBV11-2 and TRBJ1-2; tentatively, D is TRBD1 (5 bases). Germline CDR1 SGHAT, CDR2 FQNNGV. Trimming removed 6 bases from V and 2 bases from J, with 10 bases in between. The CDR3 is 13 amino acids. The CDR3 DNA is TGTGCCAGCAGTCCGGACAAAAACTATGGCTACACCTTC. It is translated as CASSPDKNYGYTF.

The chain recombines TRBV12-3 or TRBV12-4 with TRBJ1-1, with a weak D call TRBD1 (6 bases). The germline V and J ends were trimmed by 3 bases and 10 bases, with 12 bases remaining between them. This CDR3 is built from 12 residues. CDR3 loop: CASSFRGVGAFF. CDR3 in DNA: TGTGCCAGCAGTTTCAGGGGAGTGGGAGCTTTCTTT.